The clone carrying this TCR beta chain was picked up many times. The antigen remains undetermined. Other nucleotide sequences in the sample specify the same CDR3. The data were obtained in a study of metastatic and nonmetastatic thyroid tumors. Study overall: Across blood and tumor or nodule tissue, repertoires from malignant and benign thyroid patients were compared with one another. Study results and limitations: A significant increase in TCR beta diversity was reportedly seen in malignant thyroid tumors relative to benign nodules, in blood and tumor.

Not a single patient had been given any form of treatment at any point before undergoing thyroid surgery. The length of the CDR3 is 15 residues. V was trimmed by 1 base and J by 0 bases, leaving 7 bases between them. The germline V gene has CDR1 LGHDT and CDR2 YNNKEL (reference sequence). Using MiXCR, TCRdb re-called clones from the PCR reads. The table has 75,000 to 95,000 clones, about 12% seen once; the top ten hold around 11%. The rearrangement uses TRBV3-1 and TRBJ1-5; D call uncertain. The receptor comes from a female donor with papillary thyroid cancer or a benign thyroid nodule (not recorded which). Some clones in this sample may be carry-over from other donors' samples. Sequences were obtained from blood. CDR3 DNA: TGTGCCAGCAGCCAAGGAACAAATAGCAATCAGCCCCAGCATTTT. It codes for CASSQGTNSNQPQHF.